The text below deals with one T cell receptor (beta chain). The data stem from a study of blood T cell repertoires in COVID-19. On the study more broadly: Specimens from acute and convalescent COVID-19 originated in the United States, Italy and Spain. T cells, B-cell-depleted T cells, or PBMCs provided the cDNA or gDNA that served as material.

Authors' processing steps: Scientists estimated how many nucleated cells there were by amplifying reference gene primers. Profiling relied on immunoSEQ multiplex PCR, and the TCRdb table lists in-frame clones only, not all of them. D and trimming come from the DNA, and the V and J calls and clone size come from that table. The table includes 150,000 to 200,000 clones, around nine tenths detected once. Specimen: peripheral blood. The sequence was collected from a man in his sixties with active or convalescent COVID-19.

CDR3 in amino acids: CASSPQQGYTEAFF. CDR3 nucleotide sequence: TGCGCCAGCAGTCCTCAACAGGGGTATACTGAAGCTTTCTTT. The J gene is TRBJ1-1, the V gene TRBV5-1; TRBD1 matches at 7 bases. CDR1 is SGHRS and CDR2 is YFSETQ in the germline V gene. CDR3 size: 14 residues. V shed 5 bases, J shed 5 bases, and the junction held 9 bases outside the gene matches.